This T cell receptor beta chain was documented in a study of cytomegalovirus exposure and HLA in healthy donors. Study-wide points: Investigators reported some 150 TCR beta chains as tied to cytomegalovirus. Specificity of a few CMV-associated chains for CMV antigens was verified in vitro.

Germline assignment: CDR1 MNHNS and CDR2 SASEGT. This CDR3 spans 14 amino acids. The V and J ends lost 7 bases and 2 bases, in that order; junction bases with no gene match: 6. Sequencing was performed with immunoSEQ multiplex PCR; in TCRdb, only in-frame clones are kept and a portion is missing. The data hold 150,000 or so clones, with approximately 94% observed a single time. Notes on this clone: Its antigen is still unknown.

Sequencing was carried out using PBMCs. The receptor was isolated from a man younger than 35 in good health and CMV-seropositive. This chain links TRBV6-1 with TRBJ2-7; 9 bases are a match to TRBD1. CDR3 sequence: CASTLDRGTYEQYF. CDR3 bases: TGTGCCAGCACGTTGGACAGGGGAACCTACGAGCAGTACTTC.